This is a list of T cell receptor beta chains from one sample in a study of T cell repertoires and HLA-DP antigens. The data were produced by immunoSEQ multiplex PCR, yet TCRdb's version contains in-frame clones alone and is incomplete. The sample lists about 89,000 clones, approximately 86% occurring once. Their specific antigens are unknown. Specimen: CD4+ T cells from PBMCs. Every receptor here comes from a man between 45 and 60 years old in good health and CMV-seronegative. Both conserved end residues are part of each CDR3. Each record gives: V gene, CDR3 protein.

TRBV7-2 CASSGVSGSGELFF
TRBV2 CASNSRAGGPGEQYF
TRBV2 CASSERNTGELFF
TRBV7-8 CASSPERTANSPLHF
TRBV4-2 CASSQGSGQGAVFTF
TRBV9 CASSLYMTADTQYF
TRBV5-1 CASSSSITVGQANTEAFF
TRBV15 CATSRKGQGTVEQYF
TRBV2 CASTVDSATYNEQFF
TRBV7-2 CASSFQGNGYTF
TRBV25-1 CASSEEWNTEAFF
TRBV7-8 CASSHRGSRTTNEKLFF
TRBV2 CASREGPSTDTQYF
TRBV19 CASSTYYGCTF
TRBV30 CAWSWDRAYEQFF